A selection of T cell receptor beta chains follows, all from one sample in a study of cytomegalovirus exposure and HLA in healthy donors. The protocol was immunoSEQ multiplex PCR, while the TCRdb copy is restricted to in-frame clones and leaves out a portion. The repertoire consists of 70,000 to 95,000 clones, with more than 55% occurring once and the leading ten covering 5.5%. The sequenced sample consisted of PBMCs. The receptors derive from a woman in her twenties or thirties in good health and CMV-seropositive. CDR3s include the opening cysteine and the closing phenylalanine or tryptophan. Fields, in order: CDR3 protein, V gene.

CDR3 protein: CASSGGRGSYNEQFF
V gene: TRBV2

CDR3 protein: CASSLAIGQGGGYTF
V gene: TRBV5-1

CDR3 protein: CASSYSQGPDEKLFF
V gene: TRBV5-1

CDR3 protein: CAWSGRGTGDEQYF
V gene: TRBV30

CDR3 protein: CASRGAGLSTDTQYF
V gene: TRBV6-4

CDR3 protein: CASGPGTGHSSGYTF
V gene: TRBV27

CDR3 protein: CASSWTVNTEAFF
V gene: TRBV7-2

CDR3 protein: CASSEALGTSGGSSYNEQFF
V gene: TRBV2

CDR3 protein: CASSLVASGATDTQYF
V gene: TRBV5-1

CDR3 protein: CASSRGETQYF
V gene: TRBV7-2

CDR3 protein: CATSRGTGYSNQPQHF
V gene: TRBV15

CDR3 protein: CASSERTYGYTF
V gene: TRBV2

CDR3 protein: CASSKRQGVRDTQYF
V gene: TRBV10-2

CDR3 protein: CAWRLTGQETQYF
V gene: TRBV30

CDR3 protein: CASSVPGTGDEKLFF
V gene: TRBV25-1

CDR3 protein: CASSLYQDSLNGYTF
V gene: TRBV28

CDR3 protein: CASSSHRVFGNEKLFF
V gene: TRBV27

CDR3 protein: CASSGRQGRTEAFF
V gene: TRBV5-1

CDR3 protein: CASSLSGQGASGYTF
V gene: TRBV28

CDR3 protein: CASSPRTSNEQYF
V gene: TRBV11-3

CDR3 protein: CASSLQSISYNEQFF
V gene: TRBV5-1

CDR3 protein: CASSHGTGDEQYF
V gene: TRBV5-1

CDR3 protein: CASSLPQGSEAFF
V gene: TRBV28

CDR3 protein: CASSSLSSYNEQFF
V gene: TRBV7-6

CDR3 protein: CASSQQQGFPYEQYF
V gene: TRBV23-1

CDR3 protein: CAGTPGGLLADTQYF
V gene: TRBV4-2

CDR3 protein: CASSSRGEKLFF
V gene: TRBV7-9

CDR3 protein: CASRGNEKLFF
V gene: TRBV6-6

CDR3 protein: CASSLGENYGYTF
V gene: TRBV5-1

CDR3 protein: CASTNTGTGNGYTF
V gene: TRBV25-1

CDR3 protein: CASAELWTGRAFF
V gene: TRBV27

CDR3 protein: CASLRTGRNTEAFF
V gene: TRBV6-5

CDR3 protein: CASNQPGKNIQYF
V gene: TRBV19

CDR3 protein: CASSSQRGSTDTQYF
V gene: TRBV7-8

CDR3 protein: CASSLTGDGNIQYF
V gene: TRBV5-1

CDR3 protein: CASSYPTGDSSGANVLTF
V gene: TRBV7-3

CDR3 protein: CASSVGTVPFEQYF
V gene: TRBV19